A selection of T cell receptor beta chains follows, all from one sample in a study of blood T cell repertoires in COVID-19. Measured with immunoSEQ multiplex PCR; TCRdb has only the in-frame clones, and not every one. Found here are about 190,000 clones, just under 80% of them singletons; the top ten hold 2.5% to 3.5%. Sequenced input: peripheral blood. The receptors were gathered from an elderly woman with active or convalescent COVID-19. CDR3s include the opening cysteine and the closing phenylalanine or tryptophan. D genes are given only for firm matches. Rows may omit the clone size; those that give it use once, few, many or a size class.

d_gene	v_gene	j_gene	abundance	CDR3aa	CDR3nt
TRBD2	TRBV7-9	TRBJ2-3	.	CASSTPGGGTDTQYF	TGTGCCAGCAGCACCCCGGGAGGGGGCACAGATACGCAGTATTTT
.	TRBV5-6	TRBJ1-6	.	CASSPGTHRVNNSPLHF	TGTGCCAGCAGCCCCGGGACACACAGGGTTAATAATTCACCCCTCCACTTT
.	TRBV14	TRBJ1-6	once	CASSQDHNRDSPLHF	TGTGCCAGCAGCCAAGATCATAACAGGGATTCACCCCTCCACTTT
.	TRBV2	TRBJ2-1	.	CASRAQIQVEMFF	TGTGCCAGCAGAGCCCAGATACAGGTCGAGATGTTCTTC
TRBD1	TRBV5-6	TRBJ1-4	.	CASSSQGTNEKLFF	TGTGCCAGCAGTTCACAGGGGACTAATGAAAAACTGTTTTTT
.	TRBV10-1	TRBJ2-7	.	CASSEEQGEVEQYF	TGCGCCAGCAGTGAGGAACAGGGCGAGGTGGAGCAGTACTTC
.	TRBV19	TRBJ1-1	.	CASSIVDRAFF	TGTGCCAGTAGCATCGTTGACAGGGCTTTCTTT
.	TRBV10-2	TRBJ1-1	.	CASRDSTLRTEAFF	TGCGCCAGCAGAGACAGCACATTGAGGACTGAAGCTTTCTTT
.	TRBV5-1	TRBJ1-2	.	CASSRAPNHGYTF	TGCGCCAGCAGCCGAGCACCTAACCATGGCTACACCTTC
.	TRBV6-2/TRBV6-3	TRBJ1-6	.	CASRPGGNYNSPLHF	TGTGCCAGCAGACCTGGGGGCAACTATAATTCACCCCTCCACTTT
TRBD1	TRBV5-5	TRBJ1-2	once	CASSVQGPLYGYTF	TGTGCCAGCAGCGTACAGGGGCCCCTCTATGGCTACACCTTC
TRBD1	TRBV6-6	TRBJ1-5	once	CASSYGTGVKQPQHF	TGTGCCAGCAGTTACGGGACAGGGGTGAAACAGCCCCAGCATTTT
TRBD1	TRBV5-1	TRBJ2-6	.	CASSRTGGSGANVLTF	TGCGCCAGCAGCAGGACAGGGGGCTCTGGGGCCAACGTCCTGACTTTC
.	TRBV2	TRBJ1-5	.	CASSVTGHQPQHF	TGTGCCAGCAGTGTCACAGGGCATCAGCCCCAGCATTTT
TRBD2	TRBV9	TRBJ2-3	.	CASSIRGTSGVEDTQYF	TGTGCCAGCAGCATACGAGGGACTAGCGGGGTGGAAGATACGCAGTATTTT
TRBD1	TRBV7-9	TRBJ2-1	once	CASTDRGNEQFF	TGTGCCAGCACGGACAGGGGGAATGAGCAGTTCTTC